This T cell receptor (beta chain) was observed in a study of T cells after yellow fever vaccination. General study points: Just a small share of clonotypes turned up in the CD4 compartment as well as the CD8 compartment. In post-booster samples, most primary-vaccination clones reappeared (96% CD4, about 91% CD8).

Between the trimmed V and J ends, which lost 3 bases and 4 bases, there was a span of 15 bases. The V gene's germline CDR1 is KGHSH and CDR2 LQKENI. CDR3 size: 15 residues. TCRdb independently ran MiXCR on the 5' RACE reads; one entry per CDR3 protein. The data show around 350,000 distinct CDR3 sequences, roughly 6.1% seen once. Many counts were recorded for this clonotype. Its specificity is unknown. The chain joins TRBV18 to TRBJ2-5; perhaps TRBD1 as D (5 bases). The receptor's source is a man between 25 and 39 years old who received the YFV17D yellow fever vaccine. The source was PBMCs, collected 5 days after the yellow fever booster vaccination. CDR3 sequence: CASSPRSGAGETQYF. The DNA of the CDR3 is TGTGCCAGCTCACCGCGTTCTGGGGCAGGAGAGACCCAGTACTTC.